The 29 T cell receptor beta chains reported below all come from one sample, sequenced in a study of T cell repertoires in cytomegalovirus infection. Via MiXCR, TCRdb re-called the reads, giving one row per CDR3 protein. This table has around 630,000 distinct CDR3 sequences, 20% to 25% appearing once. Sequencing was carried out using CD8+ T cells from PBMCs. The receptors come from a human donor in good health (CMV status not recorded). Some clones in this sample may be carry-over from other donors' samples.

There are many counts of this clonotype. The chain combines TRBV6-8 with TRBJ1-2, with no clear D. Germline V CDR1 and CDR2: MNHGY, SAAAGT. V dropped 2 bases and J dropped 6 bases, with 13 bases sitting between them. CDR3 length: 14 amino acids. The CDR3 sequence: CASSYPTRKNGYTF. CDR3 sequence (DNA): TGTGCCAGCAGTTACCCGACAAGAAAGAATGGCTACACCTTC.

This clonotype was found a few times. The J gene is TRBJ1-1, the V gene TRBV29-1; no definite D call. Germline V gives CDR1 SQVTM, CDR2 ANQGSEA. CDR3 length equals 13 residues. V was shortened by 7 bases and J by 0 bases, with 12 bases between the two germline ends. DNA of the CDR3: TGCAGCGCAAAACCCGGTATGAACACTGAAGCTTTCTTT. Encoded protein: CSAKPGMNTEAFF.

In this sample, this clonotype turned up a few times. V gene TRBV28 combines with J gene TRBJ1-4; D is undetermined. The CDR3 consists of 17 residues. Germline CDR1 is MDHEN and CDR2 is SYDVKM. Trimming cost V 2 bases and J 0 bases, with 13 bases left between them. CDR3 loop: CASSLISVSATNEKLFF. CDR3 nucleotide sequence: TGTGCCAGCAGTTTAATTTCGGTCTCCGCAACTAATGAAAAACTGTTTTTT. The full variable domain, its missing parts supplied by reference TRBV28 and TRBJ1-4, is DVKVTQSSRYLVKRTGEKVFLECVQDMDHENMFWYRQDPGLGLRLIYFSYDVKMKEKGDIPEGYSVSREKKERFSLILESASTNQTSMYLCASSLISVSATNEKLFFGSGTQLSVL.

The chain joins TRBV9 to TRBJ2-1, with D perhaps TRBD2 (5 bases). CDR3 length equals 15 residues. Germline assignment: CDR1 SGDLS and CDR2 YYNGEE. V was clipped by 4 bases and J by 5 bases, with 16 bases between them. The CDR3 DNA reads TGTGCCAGCAGCCCTTTCGAGGGCCCCGACAATGAGCAGTTCTTC. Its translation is CASSPFEGPDNEQFF.

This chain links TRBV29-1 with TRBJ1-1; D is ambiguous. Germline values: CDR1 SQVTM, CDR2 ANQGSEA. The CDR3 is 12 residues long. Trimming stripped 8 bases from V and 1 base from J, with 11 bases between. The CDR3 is CSFPTENTEAFF. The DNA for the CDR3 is TGCAGCTTTCCGACGGAGAACACTGAAGCTTTCTTT.

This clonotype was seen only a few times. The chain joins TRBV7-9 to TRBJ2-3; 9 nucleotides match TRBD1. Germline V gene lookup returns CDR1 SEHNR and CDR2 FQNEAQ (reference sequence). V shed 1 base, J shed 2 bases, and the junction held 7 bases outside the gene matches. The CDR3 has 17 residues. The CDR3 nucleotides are TGTGCCAGCAGCTTAGGCGGCCGGGACAGGGACACAGATACGCAGTATTTT. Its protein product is CASSLGGRDRDTDTQYF.

CDR3 sequence (DNA): TGTGCCAGTAGTATAGAGCAGGGGAGCCACAATGAGCAGTTCTTC. Its translation: CASSIEQGSHNEQFF. The V gene is TRBV19, the J gene TRBJ2-1, with D tentatively TRBD1 (6 bases). This CDR3 comprises 15 residues. Germline V gene sequence: CDR1 LNHDA, CDR2 SQIVND (reference sequence). V lost 0 bases and J lost 5, with 11 bases in between.

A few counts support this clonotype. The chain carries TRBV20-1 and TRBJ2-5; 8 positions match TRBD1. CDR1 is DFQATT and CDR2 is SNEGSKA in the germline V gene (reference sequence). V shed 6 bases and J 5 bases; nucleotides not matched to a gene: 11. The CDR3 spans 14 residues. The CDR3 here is CSAPDRGFRETQYF. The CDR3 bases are TGCAGTGCCCCCGACAGGGGATTTCGTGAGACCCAGTACTTC.

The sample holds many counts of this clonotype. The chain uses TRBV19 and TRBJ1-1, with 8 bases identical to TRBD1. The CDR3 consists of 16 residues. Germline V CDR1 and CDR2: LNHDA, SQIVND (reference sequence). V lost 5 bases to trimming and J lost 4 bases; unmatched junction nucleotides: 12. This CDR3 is CASSPPQGARGTEAFF. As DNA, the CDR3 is TGTGCCAGTAGTCCGCCCCAGGGGGCGCGCGGCACTGAAGCTTTCTTT.

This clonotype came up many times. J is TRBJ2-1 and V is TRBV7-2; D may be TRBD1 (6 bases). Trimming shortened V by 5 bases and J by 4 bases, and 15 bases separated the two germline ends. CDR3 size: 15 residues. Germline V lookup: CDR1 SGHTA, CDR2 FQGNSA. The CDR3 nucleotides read TGTGCCAGCAGCCCCCGGGGACACCCGTACAATGAGCAGTTCTTC. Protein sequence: CASSPRGHPYNEQFF.

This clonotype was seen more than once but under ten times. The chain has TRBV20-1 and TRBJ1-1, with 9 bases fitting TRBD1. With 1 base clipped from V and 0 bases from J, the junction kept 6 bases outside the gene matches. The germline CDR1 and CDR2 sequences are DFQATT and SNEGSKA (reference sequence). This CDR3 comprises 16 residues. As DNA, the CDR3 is TGCAGTGCTAGAGTTGCCGGGACAGGGATGAACACTGAAGCTTTCTTT. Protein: CSARVAGTGMNTEAFF.

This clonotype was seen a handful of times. The CDR3 nucleotides are TGTGCCAGCAAAACGACAGGGAGTAACACTGAAGCTTTCTTT. This encodes CASKTTGSNTEAFF. The chain has TRBV6-5 and TRBJ1-1; 7 bases fit TRBD1. Germline CDR1 reads MNHEY; CDR2 reads SVGAGI. The CDR3 runs 14 residues. Losses at the gene ends were 7 bases for V and 2 bases for J; bases not matched to a gene: 7.

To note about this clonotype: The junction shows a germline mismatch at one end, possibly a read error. CDR3 coding DNA: TGTGCCGGCAGCTTAGCGAGAGGGGAGCATGGCTACACCTTC. Amino acid sequence: CAGSLARGEHGYTF. The chain uses TRBV7-9 and TRBJ1-2; the D gene is possibly TRBD1 (5 bases). Germline CDR1 reads SEHNR; CDR2 reads FQNEAQ (reference sequence). This CDR3 is built from 14 residues.

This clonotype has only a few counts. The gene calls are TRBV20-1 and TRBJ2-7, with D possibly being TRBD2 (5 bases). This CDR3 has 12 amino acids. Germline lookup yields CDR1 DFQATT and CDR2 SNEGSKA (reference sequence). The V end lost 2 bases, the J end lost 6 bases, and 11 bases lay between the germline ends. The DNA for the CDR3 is TGCAGTGCTAGAATGTTTGAGGGCGAGCAGTACTTC. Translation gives CSARMFEGEQYF.

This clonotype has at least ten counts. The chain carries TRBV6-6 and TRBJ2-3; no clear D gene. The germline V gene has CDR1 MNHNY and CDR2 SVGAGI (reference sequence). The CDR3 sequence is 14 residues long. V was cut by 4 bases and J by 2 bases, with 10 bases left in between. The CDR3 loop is CASSSTVFTDTQYF. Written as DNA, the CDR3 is TGTGCCAGCAGTTCCACGGTCTTCACAGATACGCAGTATTTT.

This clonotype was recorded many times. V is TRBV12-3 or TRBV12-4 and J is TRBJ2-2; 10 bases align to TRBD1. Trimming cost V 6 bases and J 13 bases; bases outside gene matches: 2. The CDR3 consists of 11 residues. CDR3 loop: CASRGQGRLFF. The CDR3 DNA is TGTGCCAGCAGGGGACAGGGGAGGCTGTTTTTT.

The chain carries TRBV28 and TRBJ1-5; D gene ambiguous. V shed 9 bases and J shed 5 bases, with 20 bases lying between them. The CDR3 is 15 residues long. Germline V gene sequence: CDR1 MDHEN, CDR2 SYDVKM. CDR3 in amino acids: CASHAGWREDQPQHF. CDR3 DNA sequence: TGTGCCAGTCACGCGGGTTGGCGTGAGGATCAGCCCCAGCATTTT.

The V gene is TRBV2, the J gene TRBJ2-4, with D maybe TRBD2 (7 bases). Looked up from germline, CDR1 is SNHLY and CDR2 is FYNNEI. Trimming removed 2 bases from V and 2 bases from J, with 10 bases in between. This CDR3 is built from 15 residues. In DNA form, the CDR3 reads TGTGCCAGCAGTGAAAGCGGGACAACCAAAAACATTCAGTACTTC. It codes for CASSESGTTKNIQYF. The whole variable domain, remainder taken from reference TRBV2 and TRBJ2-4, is EPEVTQTPSHQVTQMGQEVILRCVPISNHLYFYWYRQILGQKVEFLVSFYNNEISEKSEIFDDQFSVERPDGSNFTLKIRSTKLEDSAMYFCASSESGTTKNIQYFGAGTRLSVL.

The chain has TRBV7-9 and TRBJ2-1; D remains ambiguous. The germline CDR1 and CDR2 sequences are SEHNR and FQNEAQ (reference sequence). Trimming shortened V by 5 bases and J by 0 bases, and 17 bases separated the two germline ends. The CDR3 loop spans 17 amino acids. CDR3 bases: TGTGCCAGCAGCGGCTCCCGTAGGACGAGCTCCTACAATGAGCAGTTCTTC. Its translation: CASSGSRRTSSYNEQFF.

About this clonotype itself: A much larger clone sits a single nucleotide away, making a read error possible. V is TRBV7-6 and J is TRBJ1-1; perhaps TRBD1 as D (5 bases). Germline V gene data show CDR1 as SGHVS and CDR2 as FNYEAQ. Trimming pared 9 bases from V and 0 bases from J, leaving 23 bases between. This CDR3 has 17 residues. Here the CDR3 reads CARSVLPPGRMNTEAFF. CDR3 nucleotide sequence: TGTGCCAGGAGTGTTTTGCCCCCAGGGAGGATGAACACTGAAGCTTTCTTT.

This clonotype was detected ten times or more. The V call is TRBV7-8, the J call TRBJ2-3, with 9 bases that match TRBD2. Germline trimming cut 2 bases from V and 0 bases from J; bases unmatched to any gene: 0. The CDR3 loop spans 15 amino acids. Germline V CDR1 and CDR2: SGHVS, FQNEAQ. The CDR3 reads CASSLTSGSTDTQYF. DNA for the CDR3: TGTGCCAGCAGCTTAACTAGCGGGAGCACAGATACGCAGTATTTT.

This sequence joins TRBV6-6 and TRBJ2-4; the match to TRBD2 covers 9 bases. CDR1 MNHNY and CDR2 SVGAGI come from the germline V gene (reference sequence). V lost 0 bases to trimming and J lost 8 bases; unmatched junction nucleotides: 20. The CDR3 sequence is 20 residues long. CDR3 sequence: CASSYSPEERLAGPRDIQYF. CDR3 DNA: TGTGCCAGCAGTTACTCTCCAGAGGAACGGCTAGCGGGGCCAAGGGACATTCAGTACTTC.

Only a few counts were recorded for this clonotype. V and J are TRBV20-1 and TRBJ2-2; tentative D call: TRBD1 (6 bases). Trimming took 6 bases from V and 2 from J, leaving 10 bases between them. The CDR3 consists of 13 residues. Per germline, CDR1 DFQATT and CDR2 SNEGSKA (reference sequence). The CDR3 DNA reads TGCAGTGCGGGGGCGCCAAACACCGGGGAGCTGTTTTTT. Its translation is CSAGAPNTGELFF.

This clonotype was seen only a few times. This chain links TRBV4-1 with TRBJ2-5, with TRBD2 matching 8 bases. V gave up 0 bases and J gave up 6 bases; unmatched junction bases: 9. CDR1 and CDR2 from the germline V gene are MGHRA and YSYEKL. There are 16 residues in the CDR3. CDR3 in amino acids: CASSQDLAGGIQTQYF. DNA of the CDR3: TGCGCCAGCAGCCAAGATCTTGCGGGGGGCATACAGACCCAGTACTTC.

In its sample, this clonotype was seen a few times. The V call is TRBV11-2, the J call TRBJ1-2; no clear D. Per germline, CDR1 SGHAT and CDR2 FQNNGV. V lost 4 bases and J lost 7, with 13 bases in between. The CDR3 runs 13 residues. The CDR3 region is CASSYVLSFGYTF. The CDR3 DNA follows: TGTGCCAGCAGCTATGTACTATCATTTGGCTACACCTTC. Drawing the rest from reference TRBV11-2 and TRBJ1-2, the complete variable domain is EAGVAQSPRYKIIEKRQSVAFWCNPISGHATLYWYQQILGQGPKLLIQFQNNGVVDDSQLPKDRFSAERLKGVDSTLKIQPAKLEDSAVYLCASSYVLSFGYTFGSGTRLTVV.

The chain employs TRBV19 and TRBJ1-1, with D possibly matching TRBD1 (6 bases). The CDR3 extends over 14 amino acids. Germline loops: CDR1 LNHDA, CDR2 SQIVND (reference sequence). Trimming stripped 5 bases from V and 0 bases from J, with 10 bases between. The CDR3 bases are TGTGCCAGTAGTGTGGGACATATGAACACTGAAGCTTTCTTT. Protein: CASSVGHMNTEAFF.

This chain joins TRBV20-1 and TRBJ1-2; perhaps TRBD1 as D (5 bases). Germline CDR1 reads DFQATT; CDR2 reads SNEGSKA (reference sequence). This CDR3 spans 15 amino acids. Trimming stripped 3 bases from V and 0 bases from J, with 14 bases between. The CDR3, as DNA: TGCAGTGCTAGGGGGGACGGGATCGCTAACTATGGCTACACCTTC. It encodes CSARGDGIANYGYTF.

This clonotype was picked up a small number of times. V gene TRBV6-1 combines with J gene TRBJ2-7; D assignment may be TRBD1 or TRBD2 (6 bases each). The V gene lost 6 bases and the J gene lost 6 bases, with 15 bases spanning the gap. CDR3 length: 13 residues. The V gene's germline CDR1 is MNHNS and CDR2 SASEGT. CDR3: CASSSFEGGEQYV. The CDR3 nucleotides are TGTGCCAGCAGCTCATTTGAGGGGGGCGAGCAGTACGTC.

CDR3 coding DNA: TGTGCCAGCAAGAGGGTTCGTACAGTTAAGGATGAGCAGTTCTTC. Its translation is CASKRVRTVKDEQFF. This chain links TRBV28 with TRBJ2-1, with a tentative D call TRBD2 (5 bases). The CDR3 sequence is 15 residues long. Deletions cut 7 bases from V and 8 bases from J, with 21 bases between. Germline values: CDR1 MDHEN, CDR2 SYDVKM.